Listed below are T cell receptor beta chains from one sample, sequenced in a study of blood T cell repertoires in COVID-19. Sequencing was performed with immunoSEQ multiplex PCR; in TCRdb, only in-frame clones are kept and a portion is missing. The table has approximately 190,000 clones, approximately 80% seen once; the top ten hold around 21%. The sample consisted of peripheral blood. Receptors were obtained from a human donor in a cohort sampled during active COVID-19. CDR3s include the opening cysteine and the closing phenylalanine or tryptophan. D genes are given only for firm matches. Clone sizes are given selectively: once, few, many, or a class where the clone is expanded.

-	TRBV20-1	-	TRBJ2-2	TGCAGTGCCAGAGGGCCCCGGGAGCTGTTTTTT	CSARGPRELFF
TRBD2	TRBV29-1	-	TRBJ2-2	TGCAGCGTCGGGAGGTTCGCGAACACCGGGGAGCTGTTTTTT	CSVGRFANTGELFF
-	TRBV30	-	TRBJ1-2	TGTGGTCAGGGGAAGAGTGATGGCTACACCTTC	CGQGKSDGYTF
-	TRBV6-5	-	TRBJ1-1	TGTGCCAGCAGTTACTCCGGGGGGAACACTGAAGCTTTCTTT	CASSYSGGNTEAFF
-	TRBV19	-	TRBJ1-4	TGTGCCAGTAGTATTTATGGCGGTCGTAATGAAAAACTGTTTTTT	CASSIYGGRNEKLFF
-	TRBV11-2	-	TRBJ2-7	TGTGCCAGCAGCTCCCTCACATTTTCCTACGAGCAGTACTTC	CASSSLTFSYEQYF
-	TRBV6-1	-	TRBJ2-3	TGTGCCAGCAGTGAAACCGGGACGGGGGTAGATACGCAGTATTTT	CASSETGTGVDTQYF
-	TRBV7-8	once	TRBJ2-7	TGTGCCAGCAGCTTAGTGTCTCGGTCTCTCGAGCAGTACTTC	CASSLVSRSLEQYF
-	TRBV3-1/TRBV3-2	-	TRBJ1-5	TGTGCCAGCAGCCAAGAACGAGATCAGCCCCAGCATTTT	CASSQERDQPQHF
TRBD1	TRBV5-1	-	TRBJ1-1	TGCGCCAGCAGCTTCCAGCCGGGACAGGGACCAAACACTGAAGCTTTCTTT	CASSFQPGQGPNTEAFF
-	TRBV20-1	-	TRBJ1-3	TGCAGTGCTGGTGGGGCCTCTGGAAACACCATATATTTT	CSAGGASGNTIYF
TRBD1	TRBV10-3	-	TRBJ1-4	TGTGCCATAGGACAGGCCCTTAATGAAAAACTGTTTTTT	CAIGQALNEKLFF
TRBD1	TRBV29-1	-	TRBJ1-2	TGCAGCGTTGCCCCTATGACAGGGACAAACTATGGCTACACCTTC	CSVAPMTGTNYGYTF
-	TRBV7-6	-	TRBJ1-2	TGTGCCAGCAGCTCGCGGGCCCGCAATCTATATGGCTACACCTTC	CASSSRARNLYGYTF
-	TRBV3-1/TRBV3-2	-	TRBJ2-2	TGTGCCAGCAGCCAGCAGCGGGCGCTCACCGGGGAGCTGTTTTTT	CASSQQRALTGELFF
-	TRBV27	once	TRBJ1-5	TGTGCCAGCAGTCACCGAGGCAATCAGCCCCAGCATTTT	CASSHRGNQPQHF
-	TRBV5-1	-	TRBJ1-1	TGCGCCAGCAGGTCAGAGCGGAACACTGAAGCTTTCTTT	CASRSERNTEAFF
TRBD2	TRBV10-2	-	TRBJ2-4	TGCGCCAGCAGTGGGGGGACTAGCGGGTACTTC	CASSGGTSGYF
-	TRBV19	-	TRBJ2-6	TGTGCCAGTAGTCCCCCCCGGGCTGGGGCCAACGTCCTGACTTTC	CASSPPRAGANVLTF
TRBD1	TRBV6-5	-	TRBJ1-2	TGTGCCAGCAGGACAGGGGAAGTCGGCTATGGCTACACCTTC	CASRTGEVGYGYTF
-	TRBV12-3/TRBV12-4	-	TRBJ2-1	TGTGCCAGCAGTACCCGGGACTCCAATGAGCAGTTCTTC	CASSTRDSNEQFF
TRBD1	TRBV19	-	TRBJ2-2	TGTGCCACCCCGAGGACAGGGAACACCGGGGAGCTGTTTTTT	CATPRTGNTGELFF
TRBD1	TRBV28	once	TRBJ1-2	TGTGCCAGCAGTCGTCCCGGGACAGGGGCGATCTATGGCTACACCTTC	CASSRPGTGAIYGYTF
-	TRBV5-1	-	TRBJ2-1	TGCGCCAGCAGCCCACCGCTGGAGGGAGATGAGCAGTTCTTC	CASSPPLEGDEQFF
-	TRBV5-1	-	TRBJ2-3	TGCGCCAGCAGCTTGGAGGCTCACAGTGCAGATACGCAGTATTTT	CASSLEAHSADTQYF
-	TRBV18	-	TRBJ1-5	TGTGCCAGCTCACCATTAGATCAGCCCCAGCATTTT	CASSPLDQPQHF
TRBD2	TRBV3-1/TRBV3-2	-	TRBJ2-1	TGTGCCAGCAGCCAAGGGACTAGCGGGGGTGAGCAGTTCTTC	CASSQGTSGGEQFF
TRBD2	TRBV27	-	TRBJ2-1	TGTGCCAGCAGTCCCTACTACGCCGGGACTAGAGATAACAATGAGCAGTTCTTC	CASSPYYAGTRDNNEQFF
TRBD1	TRBV28	-	TRBJ2-2	TGTGCCAGCAGTTGGGGACAGGGGGGGTTCGGGGAGCTGTTTTTT	CASSWGQGGFGELFF
TRBD2	TRBV30	-	TRBJ2-1	TGTGCCTGGAGTGCCCTTCTCCGGGGGGGGTACAATGAGCAGTTCTTC	CAWSALLRGGYNEQFF
-	TRBV6-5	-	TRBJ1-2	TGTGCCTCCTCGGCAGGGATCCTCGACAACTATGGCTACACCTTC	CASSAGILDNYGYTF